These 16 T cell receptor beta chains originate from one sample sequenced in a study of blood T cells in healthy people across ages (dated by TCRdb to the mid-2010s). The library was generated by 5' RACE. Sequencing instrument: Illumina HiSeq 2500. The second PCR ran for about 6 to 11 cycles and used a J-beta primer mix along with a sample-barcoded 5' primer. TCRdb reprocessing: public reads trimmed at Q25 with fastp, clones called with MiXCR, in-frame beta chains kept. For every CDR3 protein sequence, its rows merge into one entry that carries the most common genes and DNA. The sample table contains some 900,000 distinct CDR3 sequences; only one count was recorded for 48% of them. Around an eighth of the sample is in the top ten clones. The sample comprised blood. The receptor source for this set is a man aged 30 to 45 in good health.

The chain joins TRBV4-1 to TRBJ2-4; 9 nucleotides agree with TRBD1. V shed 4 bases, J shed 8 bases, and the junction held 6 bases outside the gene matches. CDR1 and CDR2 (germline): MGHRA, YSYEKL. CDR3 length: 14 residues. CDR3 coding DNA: TGCGCCAGCAGCCTCGGACAGGGGAGGGACATTCAGTACTTC. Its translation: CASSLGQGRDIQYF.

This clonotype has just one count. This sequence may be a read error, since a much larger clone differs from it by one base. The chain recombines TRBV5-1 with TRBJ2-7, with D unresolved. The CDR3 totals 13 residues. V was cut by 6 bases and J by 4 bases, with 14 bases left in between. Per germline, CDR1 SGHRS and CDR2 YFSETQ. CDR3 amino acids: CASIPENAYEQYF. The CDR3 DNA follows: TGCGCCAGCATCCCGGAGAATGCTTACGAGCAGTACTTC. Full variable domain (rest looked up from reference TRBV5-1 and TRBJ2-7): KAGVTQTPRYLIKTRGQQVTLSCSPISGHRSVSWYQQTPGQGLQFLFEYFSETQRNKGNFPGRFSGRQFSNSRSEMNVSTLELGDSALYLCASIPENAYEQYFGPGTRLTVT.

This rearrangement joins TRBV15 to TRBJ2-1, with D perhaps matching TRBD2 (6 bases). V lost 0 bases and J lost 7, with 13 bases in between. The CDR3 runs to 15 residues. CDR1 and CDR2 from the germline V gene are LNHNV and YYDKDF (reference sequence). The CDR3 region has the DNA TGTGCCACCAGCAGAGATAAGGGGACTCGAAATGAGCAGTTCTTC. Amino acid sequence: CATSRDKGTRNEQFF.

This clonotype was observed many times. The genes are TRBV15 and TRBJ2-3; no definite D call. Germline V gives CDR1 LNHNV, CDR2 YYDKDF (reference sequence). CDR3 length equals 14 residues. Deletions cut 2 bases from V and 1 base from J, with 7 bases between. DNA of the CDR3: TGTGCCACCAGCAGATCCGACGGCACAGATACGCAGTATTTT. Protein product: CATSRSDGTDTQYF.

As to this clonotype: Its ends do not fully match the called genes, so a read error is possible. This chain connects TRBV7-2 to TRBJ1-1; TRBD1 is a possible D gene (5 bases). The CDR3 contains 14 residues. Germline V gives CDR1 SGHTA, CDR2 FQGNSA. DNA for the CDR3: TGCGCCAGCAGCTTTTCTGTAGGGGACACTGAAGCTTTCTTT. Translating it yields CASSFSVGDTEAFF. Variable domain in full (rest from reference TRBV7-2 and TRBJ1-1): GAGVSQSPSNKVTEKGKDVELRCDPISGHTALYWYRQSLGQGLEFLIYFQGNSAPDKSGLPSDRFSAERTGGSVSTLTIQRTQQEDSAVYLCASSFSVGDTEAFFGQGTRLTVV.

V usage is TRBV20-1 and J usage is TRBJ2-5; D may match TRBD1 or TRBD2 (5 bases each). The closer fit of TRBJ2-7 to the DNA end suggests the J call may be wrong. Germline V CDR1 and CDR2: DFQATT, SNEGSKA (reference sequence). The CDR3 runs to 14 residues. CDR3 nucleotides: TGCAGTGCTAGCTACCCGGGACCCGTCGACGAGCAGTACTTC. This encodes CSASYPGPVDEQYF.

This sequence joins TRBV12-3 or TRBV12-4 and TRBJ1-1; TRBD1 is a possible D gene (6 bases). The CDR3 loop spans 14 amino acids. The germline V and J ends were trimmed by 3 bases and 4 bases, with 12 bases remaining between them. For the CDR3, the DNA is TGTGCCAGCAGTTTTGGGGGGCAGGGCACTGAAGCTTTCTTT. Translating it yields CASSFGGQGTEAFF.

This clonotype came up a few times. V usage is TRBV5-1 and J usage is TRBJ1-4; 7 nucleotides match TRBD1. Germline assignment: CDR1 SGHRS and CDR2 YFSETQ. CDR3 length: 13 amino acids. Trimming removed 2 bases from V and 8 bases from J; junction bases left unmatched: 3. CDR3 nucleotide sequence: TGCGCCAGCAGCTTAAGGACAGGAGAAAAACTGTTTTTT. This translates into CASSLRTGEKLFF. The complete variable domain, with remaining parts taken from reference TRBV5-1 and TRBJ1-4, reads KAGVTQTPRYLIKTRGQQVTLSCSPISGHRSVSWYQQTPGQGLQFLFEYFSETQRNKGNFPGRFSGRQFSNSRSEMNVSTLELGDSALYLCASSLRTGEKLFFGSGTQLSVL.

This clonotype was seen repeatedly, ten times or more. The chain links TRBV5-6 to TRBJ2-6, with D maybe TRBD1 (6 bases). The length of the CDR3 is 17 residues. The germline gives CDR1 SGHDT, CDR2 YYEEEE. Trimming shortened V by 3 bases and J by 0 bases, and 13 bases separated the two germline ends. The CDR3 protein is CASSWGHFISGANVLTF. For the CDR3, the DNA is TGTGCCAGCAGCTGGGGACATTTCATCTCTGGGGCCAACGTCCTGACTTTC.

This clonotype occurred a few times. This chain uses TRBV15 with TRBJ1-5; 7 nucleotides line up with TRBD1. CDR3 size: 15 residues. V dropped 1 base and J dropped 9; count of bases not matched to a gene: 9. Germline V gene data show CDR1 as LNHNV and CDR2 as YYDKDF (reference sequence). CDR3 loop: CATSRGQGGPWPQHF. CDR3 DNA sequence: TGTGCCACCAGCAGAGGTCAAGGGGGCCCTTGGCCCCAGCATTTT. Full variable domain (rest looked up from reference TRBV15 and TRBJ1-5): DAMVIQNPRYQVTQFGKPVTLSCSQTLNHNVMYWYQQKSSQAPKLLFHYYDKDFNNEADTPDNFQSRRPNTSFCFLDIRSPGLGDTAMYLCATSRGQGGPWPQHFGDGTRLSIL.

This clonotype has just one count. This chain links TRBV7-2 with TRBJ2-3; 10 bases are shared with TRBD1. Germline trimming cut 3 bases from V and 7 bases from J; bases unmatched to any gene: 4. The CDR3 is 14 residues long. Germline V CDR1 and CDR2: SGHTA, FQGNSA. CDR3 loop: CASSLRDRGYTQYF. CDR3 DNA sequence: TGTGCCAGCAGCTTGCGGGACAGGGGTTATACGCAGTATTTT.

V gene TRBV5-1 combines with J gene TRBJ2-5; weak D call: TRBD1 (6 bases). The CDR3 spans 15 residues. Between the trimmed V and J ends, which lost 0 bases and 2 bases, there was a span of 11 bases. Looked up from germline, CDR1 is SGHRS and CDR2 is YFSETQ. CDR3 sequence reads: CASSLVAGVQETQYF. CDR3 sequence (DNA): TGCGCCAGCAGCTTGGTGGCAGGGGTACAAGAGACCCAGTACTTC.

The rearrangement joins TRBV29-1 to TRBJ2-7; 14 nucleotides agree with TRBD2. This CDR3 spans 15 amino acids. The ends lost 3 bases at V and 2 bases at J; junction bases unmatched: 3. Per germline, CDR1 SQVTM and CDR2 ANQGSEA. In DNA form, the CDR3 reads TGCAGCGTTGAGGGGACTAGCGGGAGAGCCTACGAGCAGTACTTC. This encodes CSVEGTSGRAYEQYF.

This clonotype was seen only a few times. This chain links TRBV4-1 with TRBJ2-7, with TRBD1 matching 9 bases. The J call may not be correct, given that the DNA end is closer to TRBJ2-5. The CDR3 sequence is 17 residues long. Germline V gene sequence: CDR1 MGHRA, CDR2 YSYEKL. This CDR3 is CASSQDGGTGRYETQYF. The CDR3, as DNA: TGCGCCAGCAGCCAAGATGGGGGGACAGGGAGATATGAGACCCAGTACTTC.

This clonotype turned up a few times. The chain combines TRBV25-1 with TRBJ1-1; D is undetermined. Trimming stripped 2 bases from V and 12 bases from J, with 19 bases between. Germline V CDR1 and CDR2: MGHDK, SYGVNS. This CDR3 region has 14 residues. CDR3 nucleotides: TGTGCCAGCAGTGAAAACCCCCGGGCAGGTACAACTTTCTTT. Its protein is CASSENPRAGTTFF.

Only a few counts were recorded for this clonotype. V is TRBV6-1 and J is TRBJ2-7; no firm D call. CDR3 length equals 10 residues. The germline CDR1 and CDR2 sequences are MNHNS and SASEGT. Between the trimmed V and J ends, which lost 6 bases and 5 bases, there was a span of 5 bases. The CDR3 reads CASRWDEQYF. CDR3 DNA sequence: TGTGCCAGCAGGTGGGACGAGCAGTACTTC.